This is a list of T cell receptor beta chains from one sample in a study of cytomegalovirus exposure and HLA in healthy donors. Some clones are missing from TCRdb's copy, which holds only in-frame ones; the method was immunoSEQ multiplex PCR. The sample yields about 230,000 clones, 80% to 90% seen once. The sample comprised PBMCs. The receptors were gathered from a girl between 2 and 10 years old in good health and CMV-seronegative. CDR3s include the opening cysteine and the closing phenylalanine or tryptophan.

CDR3 length	V gene	J gene	CDR3 protein
13	TRBV7-8	TRBJ2-5	CASSLPGEETQYF
15	TRBV6-5	TRBJ1-2	CASSSHQHTFYGYTF
15	TRBV7-9	TRBJ2-7	CASSLGGVSAYEQYF
12	TRBV28	TRBJ2-2	CASSRDSGELFF
13	TRBV6-5	TRBJ1-2	CASSYFPSYGYTF
15	TRBV14	TRBJ1-2	CASSLPGTGVAGYTF
19	TRBV4-1	TRBJ2-1	CASSQAPPGSGRTYNEQFF
15	TRBV5-1	TRBJ2-2	CASRPTGGDTGELFF
12	TRBV29-1	TRBJ2-2	CSVDSGAGELFF
15	TRBV19	TRBJ1-5	CASSIGTHSNQPQHF
12	TRBV30	TRBJ2-1	CAWTGGYNEQFF
14	TRBV10-3	TRBJ2-2	CASTGTKNTGELFF
14	TRBV18	TRBJ2-5	CASSPRLGRETQYF
14	TRBV30	TRBJ1-2	CAWTIAGTGSFGTF
14	TRBV7-2	TRBJ1-5	CASSVTGGDQPQHF
14	TRBV10-3	TRBJ1-2	CAISGTGRSYGYTF
15	TRBV5-4	TRBJ1-2	CASSLPGTGTYGYTF
14	TRBV5-4	TRBJ2-1	CASSLSSTYNEQFF
13	TRBV30	TRBJ1-1	CAWTKGAITEAFF
15	TRBV6-1	TRBJ1-2	CASSSRDRGNYGYTF
16	TRBV25-1	TRBJ2-2	CASSEYQRGYTGELFF
15	TRBV5-1	TRBJ1-5	CASSLAAGGNQPQHF
15	TRBV7-8	TRBJ1-5	CASQDGGQDNQPQHF
15	TRBV6-5	TRBJ1-2	CASSYGQGSNYGYTF
13	TRBV7-9	TRBJ2-5	CASSLEAPGTQYF
16	TRBV4-1	TRBJ2-1	CASSQNSFDFPNEQFF
13	TRBV7-7	TRBJ2-5	CASGAAGAETQYF
15	TRBV18	TRBJ1-5	CASSPGGASNQPQHF
15	TRBV5-5	TRBJ1-2	CASSLGQGINYGYTF
14	TRBV19	TRBJ1-2	CASSIPGQNYGYTF
15	TRBV7-9	TRBJ2-1	CASSLAGGLYNEQFF
15	TRBV14	TRBJ2-7	CASSHPDRDAYEQYF
14	TRBV13	TRBJ1-1	CASSPDREGSEAFF
15	TRBV7-9	TRBJ2-1	CASSLVGHLYNEQFF
14	TRBV18	TRBJ2-5	CASSRQREEETQYF
13	TRBV27	TRBJ1-2	CASRPGSYHGYTF
14	TRBV5-1	TRBJ2-3	CASSFEGGPDTQYF
16	TRBV7-9	TRBJ2-7	CASSLSLGLADYEQYF
13	TRBV28	TRBJ2-7	CASFKLSPYEQYF